This T cell receptor (beta chain) was profiled in a study of metastatic and nonmetastatic thyroid tumors. TCRdb re-called the PCR reads with MiXCR. The repertoire holds 25,000 to 35,000 clones, with over 20% as singletons. The CDR3 sequence is 16 residues long. Germline V gene data show CDR1 as LNHDA and CDR2 as SQIVND (reference sequence). Turning to this clone: The junction departs from germline at one end; a sequencing error may be responsible.

No treatment of any kind had been given to any patient before thyroid surgery. The chain couples TRBV19 to TRBJ1-3; no firm D call. The sequence derives from a female donor with papillary thyroid cancer or a benign thyroid nodule (not recorded which). Some clones in this sample may be carry-over from other donors' samples. Input material: blood. The CDR3 here is CASSTPGRISGDTIYF. DNA of the CDR3: TGTGCCAGTAGTACGCCCGGACGGATCTCTGGAGACACCATATATTTT.